A selection of T cell receptor beta chains follows, all from one sample in a study of vaccination effects on CD4 cells after COVID-19. Sequenced by immunoSEQ multiplex PCR; TCRdb stores in-frame clones only, minus some. The sample contains approximately 70,000 clones, about 81% of which appear only once. These receptors are not linked to any known antigen. This sample comprised CD4+ T cells from PBMCs cultured with HCoV-229E spike peptides, obtained after COVID-19 vaccination. These TCRs come from a human donor who received a COVID-19 vaccine. The CDR3 runs from the conserved cysteine through the conserved F or W. The D gene is left open where the match is weak. Clone size appears in some rows only: once, few, many, or a class for an expanded clone.

CDR3 DNA,CDR3 protein,clone size,D gene,J gene,V gene
TGCGCCAGCAGACCCGGACAGGGGGCGAACACCGGGGAGCTGTTTTTT,CASRPGQGANTGELFF,NA,TRBD1,TRBJ2-2,TRBV4-1
TGTGCCAGCAGTGAAGCGGTCGGTGGAGGCTATGGCTACACCTTC,CASSEAVGGGYGYTF,NA,NA,TRBJ1-2,TRBV2
TGTGCCAGCAGTGAACACCCTAATCAGCCCCAGCATTTT,CASSEHPNQPQHF,once,NA,TRBJ1-5,TRBV6-1
TGCGCCAGCAGCCAACGGCAGGGAGCAGATACGCAGTATTTT,CASSQRQGADTQYF,NA,NA,TRBJ2-3,TRBV4-3
TGTGCCAGCAGGCCCCAGGGGACGATCATTGAAAAACTGTTTTTT,CASRPQGTIIEKLFF,NA,NA,TRBJ1-4,TRBV5-5
TGTGCCAGCAGCCAAGTCGGGGAAGCGGGGGGGAATGAGCAGTTCTTC,CASSQVGEAGGNEQFF,NA,TRBD2,TRBJ2-1,TRBV3-1/TRBV3-2
TGTGCCAGCAGCAAAGGTCTGGAGGGGGTAGTCTCTGAAGCTTTCTTT,CASSKGLEGVVSEAFF,NA,NA,TRBJ1-1,TRBV21-1
TGTGCCAGCAGCCCCCAGGGACTAACACAAGAGACCCAGTACTTC,CASSPQGLTQETQYF,NA,TRBD2,TRBJ2-5,TRBV11-2
TGTGCCACCAGTAAAACCGACAGACTCACCGGGGAGCTGTTTTTT,CATSKTDRLTGELFF,NA,NA,TRBJ2-2,TRBV24-1
TGTGCCAGCACCACTGGGTACACTGAAGCTTTCTTT,CASTTGYTEAFF,NA,NA,TRBJ1-1,TRBV12-3/TRBV12-4
TGTGCCAGCAGCCAAATGGGGGACACTGAAGCTTTCTTT,CASSQMGDTEAFF,few,NA,TRBJ1-1,TRBV3-1/TRBV3-2
TGTGCCACCGGTGGGGAGGTACGTCGCGGCTACACCTTC,CATGGEVRRGYTF,few,NA,TRBJ1-2,TRBV5-4
TGCAGCGTTGAATCGGTAAACTATGGCTACACCTTC,CSVESVNYGYTF,NA,NA,TRBJ1-2,TRBV29-1
TGTGCCAGCAGCCACACGGCGTGGACAGGGTCAAACACCGGGGAGCTGTTTTTT,CASSHTAWTGSNTGELFF,NA,TRBD1,TRBJ2-2,TRBV7-2
TGCGCCAGCAGCCAGGGTTTTAGTACAGATACGCAGTATTTT,CASSQGFSTDTQYF,NA,NA,TRBJ2-3,TRBV4-3
TGTGCCAGCAGCCCCCGACAGAGATACTATGGCTACACCTTC,CASSPRQRYYGYTF,NA,NA,TRBJ1-2,TRBV6-2/TRBV6-3
TGTGCCAGCCTCTTTATTGGGGGGCAGAAGGGGACAGATACGCAGTATTTT,CASLFIGGQKGTDTQYF,once,NA,TRBJ2-3,TRBV7-2
TGTGCCAGCAGTTTTTCCGAGCAGCCCCAGCATTTT,CASSFSEQPQHF,NA,NA,TRBJ1-5,TRBV12-3/TRBV12-4
TGCGCCAGCAGCTTGATGACTGAACAAGAGACCCAGTACTTC,CASSLMTEQETQYF,NA,NA,TRBJ2-5,TRBV5-1
TGTGCCGTCGGGGACAGCCTTAATGAGCAGTTCTTC,CAVGDSLNEQFF,NA,TRBD1,TRBJ2-1,TRBV24-1
TGTGCCAGCAGTGAAGATATGGGGCTTGGGACCCAGTACTTC,CASSEDMGLGTQYF,NA,NA,TRBJ2-5,TRBV6-1
TGTGCCAGTTTCCTAGCGGGGGGAACAGATACGCAGTATTTT,CASFLAGGTDTQYF,NA,TRBD2,TRBJ2-3,TRBV2